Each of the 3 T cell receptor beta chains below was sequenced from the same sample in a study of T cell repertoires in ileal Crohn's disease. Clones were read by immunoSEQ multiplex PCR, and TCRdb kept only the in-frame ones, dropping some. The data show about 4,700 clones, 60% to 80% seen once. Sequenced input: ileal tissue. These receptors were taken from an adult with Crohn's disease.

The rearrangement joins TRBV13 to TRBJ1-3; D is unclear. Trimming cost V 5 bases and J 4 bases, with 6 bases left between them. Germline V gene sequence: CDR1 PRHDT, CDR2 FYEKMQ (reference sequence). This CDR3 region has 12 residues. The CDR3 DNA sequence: TGTGCCAGCAGCCGGGAGGGAAACACCATATATTTT. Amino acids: CASSREGNTIYF. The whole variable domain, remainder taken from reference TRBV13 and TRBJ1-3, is AAGVIQSPRHLIKEKRETATLKCYPIPRHDTVYWYQQGPGQDPQFLISFYEKMQSDKGSIPDRFSAQQFSDYHSELNMSSLELGDSALYFCASSREGNTIYFGEGSWLTVV.

CDR3 in amino acids: CASGRGGTEAFF. CDR3 bases: TGTGCCAGCGGGCGGGGGGGTACTGAAGCTTTCTTT. The rearrangement uses TRBV28 and TRBJ1-1; D is possibly TRBD1 (5 bases). The CDR3 extends over 12 amino acids. Germline CDR1 reads MDHEN; CDR2 reads SYDVKM. Trimming removed 8 bases at V and 5 bases at J, with 12 bases between. Complete variable domain (other parts from reference TRBV28 and TRBJ1-1): DVKVTQSSRYLVKRTGEKVFLECVQDMDHENMFWYRQDPGLGLRLIYFSYDVKMKEKGDIPEGYSVSREKKERFSLILESASTNQTSMYLCASGRGGTEAFFGQGTRLTVV.

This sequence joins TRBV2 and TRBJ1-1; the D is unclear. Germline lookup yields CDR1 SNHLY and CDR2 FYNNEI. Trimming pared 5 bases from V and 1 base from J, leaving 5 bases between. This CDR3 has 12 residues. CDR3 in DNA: TGTGCCAGCAGTTACAAGAACACTGAAGCTTTCTTT. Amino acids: CASSYKNTEAFF.